This T cell receptor (beta chain) was sequenced during a study of cytomegalovirus exposure and HLA in healthy donors. Study conclusions and caveats: By a later analysis, the bulk of CMV-associated TCR beta chains appeared HLA-restricted. Later on, a genetic analysis was performed. It linked a missense variant in DCLRE1C with V- and J-gene trimming of TCR beta.

CDR3 length: 17 residues. CDR1 MGHRA and CDR2 YSYEKL come from the germline V gene. The trim removed 1 base at V and 6 bases at J, leaving 9 bases unmatched. As for this clone: Its antigen is unknown.

The PCR had 60 Vbeta and 13 Jbeta primers. The data were produced by immunoSEQ multiplex PCR, yet TCRdb's version contains in-frame clones alone and is incomplete. The sample lists roughly 200,000 clones, 77% occurring once. Material: PBMCs. J is TRBJ2-3 and V is TRBV4-1, with TRBD2 matching over 11 bases. The source is a woman aged 60-70 years in good health and CMV-seropositive. This CDR3 is CASSQVSTSGGVDTQYF. As DNA, the CDR3 is TGCGCCAGCAGCCAAGTTTCCACTAGCGGGGGTGTGGATACGCAGTATTTT.